This TCR beta chain was documented in a study of low-dose radiotherapy and immunotherapy resistance in tumors. Study at large: Per fraction, Cohort 1 was given 0.5 Gy every 2 weeks, for a total of 6.5 Gy. Cyclophosphamide went in intravenously at 200 mg/m2 every two weeks, one day before radiation and immunotherapy.

TRAV- and TRBV-specific primers were used for first-strand cDNA, which covered alpha and beta chains. With a constant-region primer and a V-primer adapter, TCRs were subjected to 20 PCR cycles of amplification. TCRdb redid the calling of the reads with MiXCR, one entry per CDR3 protein. The table has 60,000 to 75,000 distinct CDR3 sequences, 26% seen once. Time point of the sample: before trial treatment. Patients with advanced, tumor-infiltrating lymphocyte-negative solid tumors were eligible. This clonotype has at least ten counts. Trimming removed 4 bases at V and 3 bases at J, with 10 bases between. The CDR3 covers 15 residues.

The source was PBMCs, collected before treatment. The chain recombines TRBV12-3 or TRBV12-4 with TRBJ2-6; a possible D gene is TRBD1 (5 bases). The sequence derives from a male donor with rectosigmoid adenocarcinoma. DNA for the CDR3: TGTGCCAGCAGTTCGGCAGGGCTTGGGGCCAACGTCCTGACTTTC. It encodes CASSSAGLGANVLTF.